These 19 T cell receptor beta chains originate from one sample sequenced in a study of cytomegalovirus exposure and HLA in healthy donors. Primers for the PCR totalled 60 Vbeta and 13 Jbeta. Clones were sequenced by immunoSEQ multiplex PCR, and TCRdb holds only the in-frame ones, with some missing. The sample has some 250,000 clones, about four fifths seen once. The material sequenced was PBMCs. These receptors were taken from a woman aged 35 to 49 in good health and CMV-seropositive.

V and J are TRBV19 and TRBJ2-1, with D tentatively TRBD2 (5 bases). Trimming left V 9 bases short and J 0 bases short, with 9 bases between. The CDR3 spans 13 residues. Germline lookup yields CDR1 LNHDA and CDR2 SQIVND (reference sequence). CDR3 in amino acids: CASGGLSYNEQFF. The CDR3 coding sequence is TGTGCCAGCGGAGGCCTCTCCTACAATGAGCAGTTCTTC. The full variable domain, its missing parts supplied by reference TRBV19 and TRBJ2-1, is DGGITQSPKYLFRKEGQNVTLSCEQNLNHDAMYWYRQDPGQGLRLIYYSQIVNDFQKGDIAEGYSVSREKKESFPLTVTSAQKNPTAFYLCASGGLSYNEQFFGPGTRLTVL.

J is TRBJ2-5 and V is TRBV4-2, with 10 positions matching TRBD2. The CDR3 loop spans 16 amino acids. Per germline, CDR1 LGHNA and CDR2 YNFKEQ. Germline trimming cut 5 bases from V and 6 bases from J; bases unmatched to any gene: 12. The CDR3 sequence is CASSLVASGGMKTQYF. The CDR3 bases are TGTGCCAGCAGCTTAGTAGCTAGCGGGGGCATGAAGACCCAGTACTTC.

This chain links TRBV19 with TRBJ1-1, with no clear D. Trimming removed 8 bases at V and 5 bases at J, with 21 bases between. The CDR3 runs 15 residues. The V gene's germline CDR1 is LNHDA and CDR2 SQIVND (reference sequence). CDR3 in DNA: TGTGCCAGTTACCTTAACCGGGGTCGAAATACTGAAGCTTTCTTT. It yields the protein CASYLNRGRNTEAFF.

The rearrangement joins TRBV5-1 to TRBJ2-3, with D possibly matching TRBD2 (6 bases). Trimming stripped 5 bases from V and 4 bases from J, with 14 bases between. This CDR3 has 14 amino acids. Germline-derived CDR1 and CDR2 are SGHRS and YFSETQ. This CDR3 reads CASRPGLIADTQYF. The CDR3 DNA reads TGCGCCAGCAGGCCGGGACTCATCGCAGATACGCAGTATTTT.

V and J are TRBV27 and TRBJ1-2, with 10 bases lining up with TRBD1. Germline CDR1 reads MNHEY; CDR2 reads SMNVEV (reference sequence). This CDR3 region has 12 residues. Unmatched junction bases numbered 6, after V lost 6 bases and J lost 11 bases. Written as DNA, the CDR3 is TGTGCCAGCAGGCCGGGACAGGGGCGGTACACCTTC. Amino acid sequence: CASRPGQGRYTF.

This clone came up a few times. This rearrangement joins TRBV30 to TRBJ1-1; D is possibly TRBD1 (6 bases). Trimming removed 4 bases from V and 0 bases from J, with 9 bases in between. Per germline, CDR1 GTSNPN and CDR2 SVGIG (reference sequence). This CDR3 has 13 amino acids. CDR3 sequence reads: CAWTGVVNTEAFF. CDR3 DNA sequence: TGTGCCTGGACAGGGGTCGTGAACACTGAAGCTTTCTTT.

CDR3 sequence reads: CASSLPNSPLHF. The DNA for the CDR3 is TGTGCCAGCAGTTTACCGAATTCACCCCTCCACTTT. This rearrangement joins TRBV28 to TRBJ1-6; D is unresolved. Germline loops: CDR1 MDHEN, CDR2 SYDVKM. This CDR3 has 12 residues. Trimming shortened V by 2 bases and J by 7 bases, and 3 bases separated the two germline ends.

The chain carries TRBV5-4 and TRBJ1-5, with D perhaps matching TRBD1 (6 bases). The germline gives CDR1 SGHNT, CDR2 YYREEE (reference sequence). The CDR3 is made up of 14 amino acids. The germline V and J ends were trimmed by 0 bases and 11 bases, with 15 bases remaining between them. CDR3 loop: CASSLDPGESTQHF. In DNA, the CDR3 is TGTGCCAGCAGCTTGGACCCAGGGGAGTCGACCCAGCATTTT.

The chain couples TRBV4-3 to TRBJ2-7, with TRBD1 identical over 8 bases. Trimming removed 4 bases from V and 8 bases from J; junction bases left unmatched: 7. Looked up from germline, CDR1 is LGHNA and CDR2 is YSLEER. The CDR3 spans 13 residues. The CDR3, as DNA: TGCGCCAGCAGCCGTTTAGGACAGGGAAAGCAGTACTTC. It is translated as CASSRLGQGKQYF.

V usage is TRBV11-2 and J usage is TRBJ2-7; TRBD2 matches at 9 bases. The length of the CDR3 is 17 residues. CDR1 and CDR2 from the germline V gene are SGHAT and FQNNGV. Trimming at V came to 2 bases and at J to 3 bases, leaving 11 bases not matched to a gene. The DNA for the CDR3 is TGTGCCAGCAGCTTATCGCGGCTAGCGGGGACCAACTACGAGCAGTACTTC. Amino acid sequence: CASSLSRLAGTNYEQYF.

The genes are TRBV6-5 and TRBJ1-4, with 7 bases that match TRBD1. This CDR3 has 16 residues. Trimming cost V 3 bases and J 0 bases; bases outside gene matches: 4. CDR1 and CDR2 from the germline V gene are MNHEY and SVGAGI. CDR3 protein: CASSYSTGATNEKLFF. The CDR3 region has the DNA TGTGCCAGCAGTTATTCCACAGGGGCAACTAATGAAAAACTGTTTTTT.

J is TRBJ2-7 and V is TRBV2; 10 bases line up with TRBD2. CDR1 and CDR2 (germline): SNHLY, FYNNEI. The J segment lost 5 bases and the V segment lost 8 bases, leaving 12 bases of the junction unmatched. This CDR3 is built from 15 residues. The CDR3 loop is CASEAPSGGANEQYF. The DNA of the CDR3 is TGTGCCAGCGAAGCTCCCAGCGGGGGGGCCAACGAGCAGTACTTC.

J is TRBJ1-2 and V is TRBV14; a possible D gene is TRBD1 (6 bases). The CDR3 extends over 15 amino acids. The germline V gene has CDR1 SGHDN and CDR2 FVKESK. V lost 1 base and J 4 bases, leaving 13 bases between the germline ends. The CDR3 DNA reads TGTGCCAGCAGCCAAGCAGGGGCTCGGGGCTATGGCTACACCTTC. Translating gives CASSQAGARGYGYTF. The whole variable domain, filled in from reference TRBV14 and TRBJ1-2, reads EAGVTQFPSHSVIEKGQTVTLRCDPISGHDNLYWYRRVMGKEIKFLLHFVKESKQDESGMPNNRFLAERTGGTYSTLKVQPAELEDSGVYFCASSQAGARGYGYTFGSGTRLTVV.

V and J are TRBV19 and TRBJ2-7, with 8 nucleotides matching TRBD2. Trimming at V came to 5 bases and at J to 3 bases, leaving 15 bases not matched to a gene. The CDR3 consists of 17 residues. Germline loops: CDR1 LNHDA, CDR2 SQIVND (reference sequence). The CDR3 DNA follows: TGTGCCAGTAGTCACCCTTCCGGGGGGGCGAAGGGCTACGAGCAGTACTTC. Amino acids: CASSHPSGGAKGYEQYF. Full variable domain (remainder filled in from reference TRBV19 and TRBJ2-7): DGGITQSPKYLFRKEGQNVTLSCEQNLNHDAMYWYRQDPGQGLRLIYYSQIVNDFQKGDIAEGYSVSREKKESFPLTVTSAQKNPTAFYLCASSHPSGGAKGYEQYFGPGTRLTVT.

The chain employs TRBV9 and TRBJ1-2, with 7 bases identical to TRBD1. Trimming at V came to 2 bases and at J to 6 bases, leaving 4 bases not matched to a gene. Germline CDR1 is SGDLS and CDR2 is YYNGEE. The CDR3 spans 13 residues. The CDR3 coding sequence is TGTGCCAGCAGCGTGTCACAGGGGAATGGCTACACCTTC. Translated, it gives CASSVSQGNGYTF.

The chain has TRBV7-7 and TRBJ2-2, with TRBD1 matching 9 bases. This CDR3 comprises 14 residues. Looked up from germline, CDR1 is SSHAT and CDR2 is FNYEAQ (reference sequence). J was trimmed by 6 bases and V by 5 bases; bases with no gene match: 4. CDR3 sequence: CASSAGTGSGELFF. The CDR3 bases are TGTGCCAGCAGCGCGGGGACAGGGTCCGGGGAGCTGTTTTTT.

J is TRBJ1-1 and V is TRBV6-1; D is unclear. V gave up 7 bases and J gave up 1 base, with 7 bases separating them. Per the germline V gene, CDR1 is MNHNS and CDR2 is SASEGT. This CDR3 comprises 12 residues. The CDR3 here is CASKRQNTEAFF. In DNA form, the CDR3 reads TGTGCCAGCAAACGACAGAACACTGAAGCTTTCTTT.

The rearrangement joins TRBV18 to TRBJ1-1; D is unresolved. V lost 2 bases to trimming and J lost 0 bases, with 4 bases between them. The CDR3 has 13 amino acids. The germline gives CDR1 KGHSH, CDR2 LQKENI. Here the CDR3 DNA reads TGTGCCAGCTCACCAAACTTGAACACTGAAGCTTTCTTT. Its protein is CASSPNLNTEAFF.

The V call is TRBV11-3, the J call TRBJ2-5, with D hard to call. The CDR3 sequence is 12 residues long. The ends were cut back, 8 bases at V and 0 bases at J, with 7 bases in the middle. The germline V gene encodes CDR1 SGHNT and CDR2 YENEEA. DNA for the CDR3: TGTGCCAGCCGTATCGACCAAGAGACCCAGTACTTC. This gives the protein CASRIDQETQYF.